The rows below give T cell receptor beta chains drawn from one sample of a study of cytomegalovirus exposure and HLA in healthy donors. Assay used: immunoSEQ multiplex PCR; TCRdb lists only in-frame clones, some missing. Among 90,000 to 140,000 clones listed, around 75% were seen once. Sequencing input: PBMCs. The receptor source for this set is a man aged 40-50 years in good health and CMV-seronegative. Each CDR3 is given with its conserved first and last residue. The D gene is left open where the match is weak. Clone size is shown for a subset of rows, as once, few, many or a class of expanded clone.

v_gene: TRBV28
j_gene: TRBJ1-5
d_gene: -
abundance: -
CDR3nt: TGTGCCAGCAGTCCCTTTAGCCTCGCCGTGGATCAGCCCCAGCATTTT
CDR3aa: CASSPFSLAVDQPQHF

v_gene: TRBV14
j_gene: TRBJ2-7
d_gene: TRBD1
abundance: -
CDR3nt: TGTGCCAGCAGCCAAGAATTCATCAAGGGGACAGGGGCCTACGAGCAGTACTTC
CDR3aa: CASSQEFIKGTGAYEQYF

v_gene: TRBV5-1
j_gene: TRBJ2-5
d_gene: TRBD1
abundance: -
CDR3nt: TGCGCCAGCAGCTACGTCAAGGGACAGGGCGGCCAAGAGACCCAGTACTTC
CDR3aa: CASSYVKGQGGQETQYF

v_gene: TRBV9
j_gene: TRBJ2-4
d_gene: TRBD2
abundance: -
CDR3nt: TGTGCCAGCAGCACACAGCCGGGACTAGTGTCTAACATTCAGTACTTC
CDR3aa: CASSTQPGLVSNIQYF

v_gene: TRBV7-6
j_gene: TRBJ2-7
d_gene: -
abundance: few
CDR3nt: TGTGCCAGCAGCCCGAGGCTGGAGGAGGGCGAGCAGTACTTC
CDR3aa: CASSPRLEEGEQYF

v_gene: TRBV13
j_gene: TRBJ2-1
d_gene: -
abundance: -
CDR3nt: TGTGCCAGCAGCCTAACCAGGGCCGATGAGCAGTTCTTC
CDR3aa: CASSLTRADEQFF

v_gene: TRBV4-1
j_gene: TRBJ2-7
d_gene: TRBD2
abundance: -
CDR3nt: TGCGCCAGCAGCCAGCTTGGGACTAGCGGAAACGAGCAGTACTTC
CDR3aa: CASSQLGTSGNEQYF

v_gene: TRBV18
j_gene: TRBJ2-4
d_gene: -
abundance: -
CDR3nt: TGTGCCAGCTCATACGAGTTACGGGGTTTCAACATTCAGTACTTC
CDR3aa: CASSYELRGFNIQYF

v_gene: TRBV13
j_gene: TRBJ2-3
d_gene: TRBD1
abundance: -
CDR3nt: TGTGCCAGCAGCTCGGCCGGGACAGGGGGCACAGATACGCAGTATTTT
CDR3aa: CASSSAGTGGTDTQYF

v_gene: TRBV7-2
j_gene: TRBJ2-2
d_gene: TRBD2
abundance: -
CDR3nt: TGTGCCAGCAGCTCGCGGGGGTACACCGGGGAGCTGTTTTTT
CDR3aa: CASSSRGYTGELFF

v_gene: TRBV2
j_gene: TRBJ1-2
d_gene: -
abundance: -
CDR3nt: TGTGCCAGCAGTGAGATTTTGGGGGCAGGGGGCTACACCTTC
CDR3aa: CASSEILGAGGYTF

v_gene: TRBV9
j_gene: TRBJ2-3
d_gene: -
abundance: -
CDR3nt: TGTGCCAGCAGCGCGCGGACAATTAGCACAGATACGCAGTATTTT
CDR3aa: CASSARTISTDTQYF

v_gene: TRBV7-2
j_gene: TRBJ1-1
d_gene: -
abundance: few
CDR3nt: TGTGCCAGCAGCTTAATGGGCTTTAACACTGAAGCTTTCTTT
CDR3aa: CASSLMGFNTEAFF

v_gene: TRBV27
j_gene: TRBJ2-7
d_gene: -
abundance: -
CDR3nt: TGTGCCAGCAGTTTGACTCCGGGACACTACGAGCAGTACTTC
CDR3aa: CASSLTPGHYEQYF

v_gene: TRBV5-1
j_gene: TRBJ2-1
d_gene: TRBD2
abundance: -
CDR3nt: TGCGCCAGCAGCTTGGTCCTAGCGGGGGACTACAATGAGCAGTTCTTC
CDR3aa: CASSLVLAGDYNEQFF

v_gene: TRBV11-2
j_gene: TRBJ1-2
d_gene: -
abundance: -
CDR3nt: TGTGCCAGCACCCTAGAGGCCACAATCTATGGCTACACCTTC
CDR3aa: CASTLEATIYGYTF

v_gene: TRBV4-2
j_gene: TRBJ1-4
d_gene: TRBD1
abundance: -
CDR3nt: TGTGCCAGCAGCCCGACCCGAGGGGGCGCCTTGACTAATGAAAAACTGTTTTTT
CDR3aa: CASSPTRGGALTNEKLFF

v_gene: TRBV7-9
j_gene: TRBJ2-7
d_gene: TRBD2
abundance: -
CDR3nt: TGTGCCAGCAGCTTAATAGGGACTAGGCCAGATTACGAGCAGTACTTC
CDR3aa: CASSLIGTRPDYEQYF

v_gene: TRBV12-2
j_gene: TRBJ1-3
d_gene: -
abundance: -
CDR3nt: TGTGCAAGTCGCTTAGTGAGCAACTCTGGAAACACCATATATTTT
CDR3aa: CASRLVSNSGNTIYF